The TCR beta chain described here comes from a study of T cell responses to AZD1222 COVID-19 vaccine. The study's findings and limits: The donors showed a predominance of white British ancestry and of females, with possible underestimation of clonal diversity.

Some clones are missing from TCRdb's copy, which holds only in-frame ones; the method was immunoSEQ multiplex PCR. The repertoire includes 200,000 to 300,000 clones, 90% to 95% of them detected once, and 0.55% sits in the top ten. Notes on this clone: Its antigen is still unknown.

This CDR3 spans 16 amino acids. V was shortened by 1 base and J by 2 bases, with 12 bases between the two germline ends. The germline gives CDR1 MGHRA, CDR2 YSYEKL. Sample: peripheral blood, taken on day 0 of AZD1222 vaccination. The V call is TRBV4-1, the J call TRBJ1-3, with D uncertain. The TCR sequence derives from an adult in good health. The CDR3 loop reads CASSQGWAGAGNTIYF. The CDR3 nucleotides read TGCGCCAGCAGCCAAGGATGGGCCGGGGCTGGAAACACCATATATTTT.